Listed here are 29 T cell receptor beta chains from one sample, sequenced in a study of blood T cell repertoires in COVID-19. The table came from immunoSEQ multiplex PCR; TCRdb's copy has only in-frame clones and leaves some out. The data contain hundreds of thousands of clones, 70% to 90% of them singletons. Sample: peripheral blood. The receptors stem from a man between 50 and 59 years old with active or convalescent COVID-19.

The V call is TRBV5-1, the J call TRBJ2-5, with 11 bases aligning to TRBD2. This CDR3 is 14 amino acids long. Germline V gene sequence: CDR1 SGHRS, CDR2 YFSETQ. V lost 4 bases, J lost 3 bases, and 2 bases stayed unmatched. DNA for the CDR3: TGCGCCAGCAGCCCGACTAGCGGGGAAGAGACCCAGTACTTC. It encodes CASSPTSGEETQYF.

This clone was observed a handful of times. The V and J genes are TRBV10-2 and TRBJ1-2, with 8 bases matching TRBD1. The CDR3 runs to 13 residues. The V and J ends lost 10 bases and 4 bases, in that order; junction bases with no gene match: 8. Germline loops: CDR1 WSHSY, CDR2 SAAADI. The CDR3: CATMDRVVYGYTF. As DNA, the CDR3 is TGCGCCACAATGGACAGGGTAGTCTATGGCTACACCTTC.

This chain links TRBV7-6 with TRBJ2-3; D possibly corresponds to TRBD2 (6 bases). Germline V gene lookup returns CDR1 SGHVS and CDR2 FNYEAQ. The CDR3 consists of 15 residues. The ends were cut back, 5 bases at V and 0 bases at J, with 12 bases in the middle. The DNA for the CDR3 is TGTGCCAGCAGCCGGCTAGCGTCTAGCACAGATACGCAGTATTTT. Translating gives CASSRLASSTDTQYF. The whole variable domain, filled in from reference TRBV7-6 and TRBJ2-3, reads GAGVSQSPRYKVTKRGQDVALRCDPISGHVSLYWYRQALGQGPEFLTYFNYEAQQDKSGLPNDRFSAERPEGSISTLTIQRTEQRDSAMYRCASSRLASSTDTQYFGPGTRLTVL.

This chain connects TRBV19 to TRBJ1-3; 7 bases match TRBD1. This CDR3 is built from 17 residues. V was pared by 10 bases and J by 0 bases, with 15 bases of the junction left unmatched. Germline V lookup: CDR1 LNHDA, CDR2 SQIVND (reference sequence). For the CDR3, the DNA is TGTGCCACCCGGGACAGCCTCACTCCTCTCTCTGGAAACACCATATATTTT. Its translation is CATRDSLTPLSGNTIYF.

This clone appeared a single time. The chain combines TRBV5-6 with TRBJ1-2; D uncertain. V lost 4 bases, J lost 4 bases, and 11 bases lay in between. The CDR3 sequence is 13 residues long. The germline V gene encodes CDR1 SGHDT and CDR2 YYEEEE. The CDR3 nucleotides are TGTGCCAGCAGCACGCGGGGAGGCTATGGCTACACCTTC. This encodes CASSTRGGYGYTF.

The chain couples TRBV30 to TRBJ1-3; D remains unclear. V was shortened by 5 bases and J by 0 bases, with 11 bases between the two germline ends. The CDR3 has 14 residues. Germline lookup yields CDR1 GTSNPN and CDR2 SVGIG (reference sequence). The CDR3, as DNA: TGTGCCTGGGTGAACCAGGACTCTGGAAACACCATATATTTT. Amino acid sequence: CAWVNQDSGNTIYF. The entire variable domain, with the rest obtained from reference TRBV30 and TRBJ1-3, is as follows: SQTIHQWPATLVQPVGSPLSLECTVEGTSNPNLYWYRQAAGRGLQLLFYSVGIGQISSEVPQNLSASRPQDRQFILSSKKLLLSDSGFYLCAWVNQDSGNTIYFGEGSWLTVV.

This clone was seen a handful of times. The J gene is TRBJ1-5, the V gene TRBV6-5, with no clear D. V dropped 8 bases and J dropped 0 bases, with 11 bases sitting between them. Germline CDR1 MNHEY, CDR2 SVGAGI. This CDR3 comprises 14 residues. The DNA of the CDR3 is TGTGCCAGCTACGAGCGAGGTAGCAATCAGCCCCAGCATTTT. Encoded protein: CASYERGSNQPQHF.

This sequence joins TRBV7-8 and TRBJ2-3, with D perhaps matching TRBD2 (6 bases). Germline values: CDR1 SGHVS, CDR2 FQNEAQ. Trimming shortened V by 4 bases and J by 7 bases, and 21 bases separated the two germline ends. The CDR3 has 16 residues. The CDR3 sequence: CASSYERLAYLNTQYF. DNA for the CDR3: TGTGCCAGCAGCTACGAGCGGCTAGCGTATTTGAATACGCAGTATTTT.

The chain recombines TRBV5-6 with TRBJ1-2, with 7 bases that match TRBD1. V dropped 4 bases and J dropped 8; count of bases not matched to a gene: 11. CDR1 SGHDT and CDR2 YYEEEE come from the germline V gene. This CDR3 has 14 amino acids. CDR3 sequence: CASSPGTAYGGYTF. CDR3 DNA: TGTGCCAGCAGCCCCGGGACAGCTTACGGGGGCTACACCTTC.

The gene calls are TRBV3-1 (or the pseudogene TRBV3-2) and TRBJ2-3; D might be TRBD1 (5 bases). V was pared by 2 bases and J by 3 bases, with 6 bases between. Germline assignment: CDR1 LGHDT and CDR2 YNNKEL (reference sequence). This CDR3 spans 13 amino acids. The CDR3: CASSQPGTDTQYF. The CDR3 bases are TGTGCCAGCAGCCAACCAGGGACAGATACGCAGTATTTT.

This clone showed up just once. The gene calls are TRBV7-2 and TRBJ1-5, with D possibly TRBD1 on 5 matching bases. CDR3 length equals 16 residues. Trimming took 3 bases from V and 1 from J, leaving 13 bases between them. The germline CDR1 and CDR2 sequences are SGHTA and FQGNSA. CDR3 region: CASSLQGAPSNQPQHF. As DNA, the CDR3 is TGTGCCAGCAGCTTGCAGGGTGCGCCGAGCAATCAGCCCCAGCATTTT.

The chain recombines TRBV15 with TRBJ2-3; 10 nucleotides line up with TRBD2. The length of the CDR3 is 18 residues. Losses at the gene ends were 3 bases for V and 6 bases for J; bases not matched to a gene: 15. Germline assignment: CDR1 LNHNV and CDR2 YYDKDF (reference sequence). The CDR3 region is CATSRGGSSGRPRDTQYF. CDR3 bases: TGTGCCACCAGCAGGGGGGGGAGTAGCGGGAGGCCCAGGGATACGCAGTATTTT.

The rearrangement links TRBV28 to TRBJ2-2; D gene ambiguous. V was clipped by 7 bases and J by 6 bases, with 9 bases between them. This CDR3 is 12 amino acids long. Germline loops: CDR1 MDHEN, CDR2 SYDVKM. CDR3 sequence reads: CASKTPAGELFF. CDR3 sequence (DNA): TGTGCCAGCAAGACACCAGCCGGGGAGCTGTTTTTT.

CDR3 sequence reads: CASSVGGLAGGQQETQYF. As DNA, the CDR3 is TGTGCCAGCAGCGTAGGGGGACTAGCGGGAGGGCAGCAAGAGACCCAGTACTTC. The chain uses TRBV9 and TRBJ2-5, with 16 bases identical to TRBD2. Germline V gene data show CDR1 as SGDLS and CDR2 as YYNGEE. V lost 0 bases, J lost 2 bases, and 4 bases stayed unmatched. The length of the CDR3 is 18 residues.

This chain links TRBV5-6 with TRBJ2-7, with D perhaps TRBD2 (5 bases). The germline CDR1 and CDR2 sequences are SGHDT and YYEEEE. This CDR3 is 14 amino acids long. V was shortened by 2 bases and J by 2 bases, with 11 bases between the two germline ends. The CDR3 nucleotides read TGTGCCAGCAGCTTTAACCGGGGAACCTACGAGCAGTACTTC. Encoded protein: CASSFNRGTYEQYF. Variable domain in full (rest from reference TRBV5-6 and TRBJ2-7): DAGVTQSPTHLIKTRGQQVTLRCSPKSGHDTVSWYQQALGQGPQFIFQYYEEEERQRGNFPDRFSGHQFPNYSSELNVNALLLGDSALYLCASSFNRGTYEQYFGPGTRLTVT.

V usage is TRBV7-2 and J usage is TRBJ2-5; tentatively, D is TRBD1 (7 bases). The CDR3 is 14 residues long. Trimming removed 5 bases at V and 4 bases at J, with 14 bases between. The V gene's germline CDR1 is SGHTA and CDR2 FQGNSA. CDR3 sequence: CASSTRQGGETQYF. In DNA form, the CDR3 reads TGTGCCAGCAGCACGCGGCAGGGGGGAGAGACCCAGTACTTC. Full variable domain (rest looked up from reference TRBV7-2 and TRBJ2-5): GAGVSQSPSNKVTEKGKDVELRCDPISGHTALYWYRQSLGQGLEFLIYFQGNSAPDKSGLPSDRFSAERTGGSVSTLTIQRTQQEDSAVYLCASSTRQGGETQYFGPGTRLLVL.

The chain combines TRBV28 with TRBJ1-4; possible D gene TRBD1, 5 bases. V lost 10 bases and J lost 8, with 17 bases in between. The CDR3 extends over 13 amino acids. Germline lookup yields CDR1 MDHEN and CDR2 SYDVKM. The CDR3 protein is CATLTGQGEKLFF. CDR3 nucleotides: TGTGCCACATTGACCGGACAAGGAGAAAAACTGTTTTTT.

The chain recombines TRBV5-1 with TRBJ2-4, with 8 bases identical to TRBD1. The CDR3 extends over 13 amino acids. The germline V gene has CDR1 SGHRS and CDR2 YFSETQ. Losses at the gene ends were 5 bases for V and 8 bases for J; bases not matched to a gene: 6. CDR3 in DNA: TGCGCCAGCAGTTGGACAGGGTTTGACATTCAGTACTTC. This translates into CASSWTGFDIQYF.

This sequence joins TRBV7-2 and TRBJ2-5; D ambiguous. The length of the CDR3 is 16 residues. The V and J ends lost 1 base and 1 base respectively, with 13 bases between them. The germline V gene encodes CDR1 SGHTA and CDR2 FQGNSA. CDR3 residues: CASSLEPPTLQETQYF. CDR3 nucleotides: TGTGCCAGCAGCTTAGAACCCCCGACACTCCAAGAGACCCAGTACTTC.

This chain joins TRBV11-2 and TRBJ2-6, with a possible D match to TRBD2 (6 bases). Germline CDR1 SGHAT, CDR2 FQNNGV. The ends were cut back, 5 bases at V and 0 bases at J, with 8 bases in the middle. The CDR3 sequence is 15 residues long. The CDR3 region is CASSPGGSGANVLTF. CDR3 DNA: TGTGCCAGCAGCCCCGGGGGCTCTGGGGCCAACGTCCTGACTTTC.

The rearrangement links TRBV3-1 (or the pseudogene TRBV3-2) to TRBJ2-7; D uncertain. Germline CDR1 LGHDT, CDR2 YNNKEL (reference sequence). The CDR3 has 16 amino acids. Trimming took off 1 base at V and 6 bases at J, with 19 bases between the two ends. The CDR3 loop reads CASSQVIPRTCCEQYF. The CDR3 nucleotides are TGTGCCAGCAGCCAAGTTATCCCTCGAACATGCTGCGAGCAGTACTTC.

This clone showed up just once. V usage is TRBV4-2 and J usage is TRBJ2-3; a possible D gene is TRBD2 (5 bases). The CDR3 covers 15 residues. Germline values: CDR1 LGHNA, CDR2 YNFKEQ. V lost 0 bases and J 5 bases, leaving 12 bases between the germline ends. The CDR3, as DNA: TGTGCCAGCAGCCAAGATATTAGCGTTGGAGATACGCAGTATTTT. Translating it yields CASSQDISVGDTQYF.

The J gene is TRBJ1-1, the V gene TRBV2; D gene unclear. This CDR3 contains 14 residues. The germline V gene encodes CDR1 SNHLY and CDR2 FYNNEI. Trimming removed 5 bases at V and 8 bases at J, with 18 bases between. Here the CDR3 reads CASSREAFFGEAFF. For the CDR3, the DNA is TGTGCCAGCAGTCGAGAGGCTTTTTTTGGGGAAGCTTTCTTT.

The rearrangement uses TRBV4-3 and TRBJ2-3; the match to TRBD2 covers 10 bases. V was clipped by 5 bases and J by 2 bases; unmatched bases: 10. CDR3 length: 17 residues. CDR1 and CDR2 from the germline V gene are LGHNA and YSLEER. CDR3 in amino acids: CASSFSGLAGVTDTQYF. The DNA of the CDR3 is TGCGCCAGCAGCTTCTCGGGGCTAGCGGGAGTCACAGATACGCAGTATTTT.

This chain links TRBV5-6 with TRBJ1-2; no firm D call. Germline assignment: CDR1 SGHDT and CDR2 YYEEEE. V was clipped by 1 base and J by 3 bases, with 16 bases between them. The CDR3 has 16 residues. CDR3 amino acids: CASSLSRRSQDYGYTF. CDR3 sequence (DNA): TGTGCCAGCAGCTTGAGTCGGAGGTCCCAGGACTATGGCTACACCTTC.

This clone occurred a few times. The chain has TRBV28 and TRBJ1-5; 9 bases are a match to TRBD1. The CDR3 totals 17 residues. Germline CDR1 is MDHEN and CDR2 is SYDVKM. Losses at the gene ends were 8 bases for V and 6 bases for J; bases not matched to a gene: 17. DNA of the CDR3: TGTGCCAGCGTATCTATAACCCCGGGACAGGGTACTCAGCCCCAGCATTTT. This sequence encodes CASVSITPGQGTQPQHF.

The chain joins TRBV28 to TRBJ1-2, with TRBD1 matching 10 bases. The length of the CDR3 is 15 residues. V lost 3 bases, J lost 5 bases, and 6 bases stayed unmatched. Germline values: CDR1 MDHEN, CDR2 SYDVKM. This chain's CDR3 is CASSFSDRGRYGYTF. In DNA form, the CDR3 reads TGTGCCAGCAGTTTTAGTGACAGGGGGCGGTATGGCTACACCTTC.

The chain links TRBV9 to TRBJ2-3; 9 bases agree with TRBD2. This CDR3 contains 17 residues. J was trimmed by 0 bases and V by 4 bases; bases with no gene match: 9. Germline V gene data show CDR1 as SGDLS and CDR2 as YYNGEE. The chain's CDR3 is CASSRHGTSRSTDTQYF. Written as DNA, the CDR3 is TGTGCCAGCAGCCGACACGGGACTAGCCGTAGCACAGATACGCAGTATTTT.

This chain uses TRBV18 with TRBJ2-2, with a weak D call TRBD2 (6 bases). Trimming cost V 8 bases and J 4 bases, with 14 bases left between them. Germline CDR1 and CDR2: KGHSH and LQKENI. The CDR3 loop spans 14 amino acids. The CDR3 is CASAGLLGTGELFF. Written as DNA, the CDR3 is TGTGCCAGCGCGGGACTTTTGGGCACCGGGGAGCTGTTTTTT.